The clone carrying this T cell receptor beta chain was counted ten times or more. From RNA, the CDR3 regions of TCR beta chains were amplified and sequenced. HTBI primers primed a first-round RT-PCR, and a second-round multiplex PCR followed. TCRdb reprocessed the multiplex PCR reads via MiXCR and lists one record per CDR3 protein. This sample has more than 550,000 distinct CDR3 sequences; under 50% occur once, and the top ten carry 3% to 4%. The entry originates in a study of Graves' ophthalmopathy and Graves' hyperthyroidism. The overall study: There was a collection of peripheral blood at initial diagnosis, before any treatment.

The ends were cut back, 6 bases at V and 5 bases at J, with 14 bases in the middle. CDR3 size: 13 residues. PBMCs stemmed from over 9.5 ml of fresh peripheral blood. The chain employs TRBV12-3 or TRBV12-4 and TRBJ2-7, with D perhaps given as TRBD1 or TRBD2 (5 bases each). The sequence was obtained from an adult man with Graves' ophthalmopathy. The sequencing sample was made of peripheral blood. The CDR3 sequence: CASRTGTENEQYF. As DNA, the CDR3 is TGTGCCAGCAGAACCGGGACGGAAAACGAGCAGTACTTC.